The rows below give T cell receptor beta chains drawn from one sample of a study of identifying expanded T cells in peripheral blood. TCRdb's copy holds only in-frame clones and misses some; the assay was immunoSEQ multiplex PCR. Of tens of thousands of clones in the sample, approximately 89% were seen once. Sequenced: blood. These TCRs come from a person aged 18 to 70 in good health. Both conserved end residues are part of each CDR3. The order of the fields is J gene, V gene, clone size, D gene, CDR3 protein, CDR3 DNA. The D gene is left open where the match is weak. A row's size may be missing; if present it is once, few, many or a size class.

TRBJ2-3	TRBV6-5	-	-	CASSPRSFPTDTQYF	TGTGCCAGCAGTCCTAGGTCCTTTCCCACAGATACGCAGTATTTT
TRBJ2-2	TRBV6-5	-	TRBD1	CASSIRQGIAGELFF	TGTGCCAGCAGTATCCGACAGGGGATCGCCGGGGAGCTGTTTTTT
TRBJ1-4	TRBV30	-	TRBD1	CAWSLISGTGPEKLFF	TGTGCCTGGAGTTTAATTTCCGGGACAGGGCCCGAAAAACTGTTTTTT
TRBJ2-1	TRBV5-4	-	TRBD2	CASSLRAGGLYNEQFF	TGTGCCAGCAGCCTACGAGCGGGAGGGCTGTACAATGAGCAGTTCTTC
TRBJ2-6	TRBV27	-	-	CATRDRLSGANVLTF	TGTGCCACTAGGGACCGACTCTCTGGGGCCAACGTCCTGACTTTC
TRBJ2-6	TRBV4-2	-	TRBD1	CASSQAGQGASGANVLTF	TGTGCCAGCAGCCAAGCCGGACAGGGGGCCTCTGGGGCCAACGTCCTGACTTTC
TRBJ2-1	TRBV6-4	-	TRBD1	CASSESPPGQGANEQFF	TGTGCCAGCAGTGAGAGTCCTCCGGGACAGGGGGCCAATGAGCAGTTCTTC
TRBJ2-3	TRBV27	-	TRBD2	CASSLYRTSGGDADTQYF	TGTGCCAGCAGTTTATACCGCACTAGCGGGGGTGATGCAGATACGCAGTATTTT
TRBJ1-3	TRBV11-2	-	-	CASSLGSSGNTIYF	TGTGCCAGCAGCTTAGGCAGCTCTGGAAACACCATATATTTT
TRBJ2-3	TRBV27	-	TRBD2	CASSLYGGARDTQYF	TGTGCCAGCAGTTTATACGGGGGGGCTAGAGATACGCAGTATTTT
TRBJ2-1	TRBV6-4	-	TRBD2	CASSEGTSGNEQFF	TGTGCCAGCAGTGAGGGGACTAGCGGCAATGAGCAGTTCTTC
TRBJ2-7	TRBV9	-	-	CASSVDWGLNEQYF	TGTGCCAGCAGCGTAGATTGGGGGCTGAACGAGCAGTACTTC
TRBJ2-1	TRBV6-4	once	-	CASSDNGGGFGEQFF	TGTGCCAGCAGTGACAACGGAGGAGGCTTCGGTGAGCAGTTCTTC
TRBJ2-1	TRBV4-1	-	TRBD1	CASSQEGTEYNEQFF	TGCGCCAGCAGCCAAGAGGGGACAGAATACAATGAGCAGTTCTTC
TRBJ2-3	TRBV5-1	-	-	CASCQEGQDTQYF	TGCGCCAGCTGCCAGGAAGGGCAAGATACGCAGTATTTT
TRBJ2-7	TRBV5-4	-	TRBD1	CASSRDRERQYF	TGTGCCAGCAGCCGAGACAGGGAGAGACAGTACTTC
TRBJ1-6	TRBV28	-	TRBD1	CASSAGGYSPLHF	TGTGCCAGCAGCGCAGGGGGGTATTCACCCCTCCACTTT
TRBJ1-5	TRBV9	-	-	CASSVEGSSNQPQHF	TGTGCCAGCAGCGTAGAGGGGTCGAGCAATCAGCCCCAGCATTTT
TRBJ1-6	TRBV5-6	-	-	CASSLVLGDSPLHF	TGTGCCAGCAGCTTGGTTCTAGGGGATTCACCCCTCCACTTT
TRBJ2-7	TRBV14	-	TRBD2	CASSQGLAGATSAYEQYF	TGTGCCAGCAGCCAAGGCCTAGCGGGAGCTACGTCGGCCTACGAGCAGTACTTC
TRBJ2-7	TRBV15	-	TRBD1	CATSTDRDRTPYEQYF	TGTGCCACCAGCACAGACAGGGATCGGACCCCCTACGAGCAGTACTTC
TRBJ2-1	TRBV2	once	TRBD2	CAARLAGNEQFF	TGTGCCGCGAGACTAGCGGGCAATGAGCAGTTCTTC
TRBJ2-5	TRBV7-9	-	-	CASSERTVGETQYF	TGTGCCAGCAGCGAGAGGACGGTGGGAGAGACCCAGTACTTC
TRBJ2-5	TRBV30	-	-	CAWSVGGHREETQYF	TGTGCCTGGAGTGTGGGAGGGCACAGGGAGGAGACCCAGTACTTC
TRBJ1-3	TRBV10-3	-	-	CAISSEGGRNTIYF	TGTGCCATCAGTTCTGAGGGGGGTAGAAACACCATATATTTT
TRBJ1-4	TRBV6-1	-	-	CASSDSSGSAEKLFF	TGTGCCAGCAGTGATAGTTCGGGTTCGGCAGAAAAACTGTTTTTT
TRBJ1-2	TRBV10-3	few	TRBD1	CAISLDRGLDGYTF	TGTGCCATCAGTCTGGACAGGGGGCTCGATGGCTACACCTTC
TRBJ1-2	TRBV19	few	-	CASSIPLRPYTF	TGTGCCAGTAGTATACCCCTCCGGCCTTACACCTTC
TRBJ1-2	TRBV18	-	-	CASSPNEGDNSYGYTF	TGTGCCAGCTCACCGAACGAAGGCGACAACTCCTATGGCTACACCTTC
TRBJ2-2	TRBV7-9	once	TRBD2	CASSAGLAGGNTGELFF	TGTGCCAGCAGCGCGGGACTAGCGGGAGGGAACACCGGGGAGCTGTTTTTT
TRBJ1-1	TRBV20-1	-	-	CSISIGRTFF	TGCAGTATCTCAATCGGCCGGACTTTCTTT
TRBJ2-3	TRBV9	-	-	CASGLGMGGDTQYF	TGTGCCAGCGGCTTGGGGATGGGTGGCGATACGCAGTATTTT
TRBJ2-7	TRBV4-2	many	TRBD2	CASSQEDGGAYEQYF	TGTGCCAGCAGCCAAGAGGACGGGGGGGCCTACGAGCAGTACTTC
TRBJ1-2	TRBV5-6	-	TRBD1	CASSLLRGRFGGYTF	TGTGCCAGCAGCTTACTCAGGGGGCGCTTCGGTGGCTACACCTTC
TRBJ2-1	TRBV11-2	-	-	CASSLHPRQREQFF	TGTGCCAGCAGCTTGCACCCCCGGCAGCGTGAGCAGTTCTTC
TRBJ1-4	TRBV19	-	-	CANDEGRVGLFF	TGTGCCAATGATGAGGGCCGGGTGGGACTGTTTTTT
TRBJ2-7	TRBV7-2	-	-	CASSLDSGGTYEQYF	TGTGCCAGCAGCTTAGACTCTGGCGGGACCTACGAGCAGTACTTC
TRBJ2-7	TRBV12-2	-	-	CASRPRGPYEQYF	TGTGCAAGTCGCCCCCGTGGGCCTTACGAGCAGTACTTC
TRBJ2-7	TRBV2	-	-	CASSVAAYEQYF	TGTGCCAGCAGTGTAGCGGCCTACGAGCAGTACTTC
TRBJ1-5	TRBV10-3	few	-	CAISREGQPQHF	TGTGCCATCAGCAGGGAGGGACAGCCCCAGCATTTT
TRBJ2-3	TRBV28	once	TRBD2	CASSRTSGSGTDTQYF	TGTGCCAGCAGTCGGACTAGCGGGAGTGGGACAGATACGCAGTATTTT
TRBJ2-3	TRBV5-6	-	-	CASELVTGSSTDTQYF	TGTGCCAGCGAGCTCGTCACAGGGAGTAGCACAGATACGCAGTATTTT
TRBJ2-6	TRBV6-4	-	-	CASSDGAGGPGANVLTF	TGTGCCAGCAGTGACGGAGCCGGCGGACCTGGGGCCAACGTCCTGACTTTC
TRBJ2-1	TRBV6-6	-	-	CASSLTRNTGEQFF	TGTGCCAGCAGTCTTACTAGAAATACGGGTGAGCAGTTCTTC